The subject of this entry is one T cell receptor beta chain. The table came from immunoSEQ multiplex PCR; TCRdb's copy has only in-frame clones and leaves some out. The sample contains more than 80,000 clones, over 75% of which appear only once. This sample is part of a study of OX40 agonist ivuxolimab in advanced cancers. This CDR3 spans 16 amino acids. The TCR originated in an adult with an advanced solid tumor such as melanoma, head and neck, liver or kidney cancer. The chain combines TRBV1 with TRBJ2-1; the DNA was not compared with TRBD2, the D call given in the table. TRBV1 has pseudogene status. The sample in question was CD4+ or CD8+ T cells sorted from blood, obtained in a trial of the OX40 agonist ivuxolimab. The CDR3 region is CTSSHGLAGCYNEQFF. The DNA for the CDR3 is TGCACCAGCAGTCACGGACTAGCGGGGTGCTACAATGAGCAGTTCTTC.